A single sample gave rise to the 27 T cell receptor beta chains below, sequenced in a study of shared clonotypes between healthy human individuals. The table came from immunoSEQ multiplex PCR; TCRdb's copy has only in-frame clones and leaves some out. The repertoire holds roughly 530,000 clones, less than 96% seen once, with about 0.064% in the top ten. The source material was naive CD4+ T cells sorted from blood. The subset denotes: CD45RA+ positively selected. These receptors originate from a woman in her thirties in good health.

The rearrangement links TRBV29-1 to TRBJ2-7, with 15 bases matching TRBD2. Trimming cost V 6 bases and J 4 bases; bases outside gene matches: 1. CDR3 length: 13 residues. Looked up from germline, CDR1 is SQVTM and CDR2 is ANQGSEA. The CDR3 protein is CSVGLAGGYEQYF. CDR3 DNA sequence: TGCAGCGTCGGACTAGCGGGAGGGTACGAGCAGTACTTC.

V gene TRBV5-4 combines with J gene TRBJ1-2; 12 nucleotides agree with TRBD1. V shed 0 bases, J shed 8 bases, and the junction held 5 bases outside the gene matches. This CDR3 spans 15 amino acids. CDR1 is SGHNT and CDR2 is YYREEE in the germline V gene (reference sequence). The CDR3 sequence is CASSLGGTGGRGYTF. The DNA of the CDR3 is TGTGCCAGCAGCTTGGGAGGGACAGGGGGCCGAGGCTACACCTTC.

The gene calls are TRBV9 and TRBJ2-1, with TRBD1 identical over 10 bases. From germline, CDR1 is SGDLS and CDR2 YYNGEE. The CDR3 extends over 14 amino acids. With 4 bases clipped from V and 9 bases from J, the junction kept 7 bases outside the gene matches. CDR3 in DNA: TGTGCCAGCAGCCGCAGACAGGGGGCGTTTGAGCAGTTCTTC. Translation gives CASSRRQGAFEQFF.

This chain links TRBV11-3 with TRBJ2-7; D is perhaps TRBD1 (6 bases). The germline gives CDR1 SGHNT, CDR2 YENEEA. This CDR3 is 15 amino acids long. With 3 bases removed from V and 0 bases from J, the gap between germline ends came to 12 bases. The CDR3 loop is CASSFSGVGSYEQYF. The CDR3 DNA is TGTGCCAGCAGCTTCTCAGGGGTCGGCTCCTACGAGCAGTACTTC. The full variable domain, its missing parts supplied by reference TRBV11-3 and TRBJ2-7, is EAGVVQSPRYKIIEKKQPVAFWCNPISGHNTLYWYLQNLGQGPELLIRYENEEAVDDSQLPKDRFSAERLKGVDSTLKIQPAELGDSAVYLCASSFSGVGSYEQYFGPGTRLTVT.

The CDR3 region has the DNA TGTGCCAGCATGAGGGGAGAGACCCAGTACTTC. Translation: CASMRGETQYF. This sequence joins TRBV28 and TRBJ2-5, with D tentatively TRBD1 or TRBD2 (5 bases each). CDR1 is MDHEN and CDR2 is SYDVKM in the germline V gene. This CDR3 spans 11 amino acids. V was clipped by 7 bases and J by 4 bases, with 7 bases between them.

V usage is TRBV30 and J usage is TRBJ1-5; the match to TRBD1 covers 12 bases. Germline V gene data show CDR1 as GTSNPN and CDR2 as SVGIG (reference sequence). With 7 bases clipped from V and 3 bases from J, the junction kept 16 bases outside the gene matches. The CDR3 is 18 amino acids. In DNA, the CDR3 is TGTGCCTTTAGACTCCCGGGACAGGGGGCGCGATCCAATCAGCCCCAGCATTTT. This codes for CAFRLPGQGARSNQPQHF.

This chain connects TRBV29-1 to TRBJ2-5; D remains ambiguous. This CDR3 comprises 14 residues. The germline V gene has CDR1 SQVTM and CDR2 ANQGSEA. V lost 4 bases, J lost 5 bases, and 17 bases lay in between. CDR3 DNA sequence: TGCAGCGTTGCCACGAAAGGACCGGCGGAGACCCAGTACTTC. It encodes CSVATKGPAETQYF.

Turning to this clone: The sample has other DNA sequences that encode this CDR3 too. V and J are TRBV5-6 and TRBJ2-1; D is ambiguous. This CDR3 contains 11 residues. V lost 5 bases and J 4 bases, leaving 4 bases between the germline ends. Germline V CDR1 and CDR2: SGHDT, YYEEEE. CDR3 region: CASSSYNEQFF. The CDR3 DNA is TGTGCCAGCAGTTCATACAATGAGCAGTTCTTC.

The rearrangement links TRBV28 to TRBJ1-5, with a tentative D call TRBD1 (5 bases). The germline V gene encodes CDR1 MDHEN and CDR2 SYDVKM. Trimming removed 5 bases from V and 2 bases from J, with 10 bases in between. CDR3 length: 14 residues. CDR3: CASSLDSRNQPQHF. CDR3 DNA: TGTGCCAGCAGTCTCGACAGTCGCAATCAGCCCCAGCATTTT. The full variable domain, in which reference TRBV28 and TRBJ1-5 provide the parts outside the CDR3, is DVKVTQSSRYLVKRTGEKVFLECVQDMDHENMFWYRQDPGLGLRLIYFSYDVKMKEKGDIPEGYSVSREKKERFSLILESASTNQTSMYLCASSLDSRNQPQHFGDGTRLSIL.

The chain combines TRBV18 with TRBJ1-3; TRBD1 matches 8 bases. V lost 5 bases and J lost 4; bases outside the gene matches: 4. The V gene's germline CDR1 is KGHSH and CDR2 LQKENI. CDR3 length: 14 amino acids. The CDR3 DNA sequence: TGTGCCAGCTCAACCGGACAGGGAGGAAACACCATATATTTT. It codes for CASSTGQGGNTIYF.

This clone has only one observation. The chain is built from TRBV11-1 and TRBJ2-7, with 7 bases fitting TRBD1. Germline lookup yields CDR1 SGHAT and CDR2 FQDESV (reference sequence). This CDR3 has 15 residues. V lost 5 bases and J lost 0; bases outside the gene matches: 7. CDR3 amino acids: CASSASGTASYEQYF. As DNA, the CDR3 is TGTGCCAGCAGCGCCTCCGGGACAGCCTCCTACGAGCAGTACTTC.

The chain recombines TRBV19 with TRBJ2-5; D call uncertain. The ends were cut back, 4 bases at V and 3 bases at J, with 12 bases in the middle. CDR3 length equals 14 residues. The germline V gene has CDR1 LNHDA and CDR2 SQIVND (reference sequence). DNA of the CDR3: TGTGCCAGTAGTACACGAACGGCCGAAGAGACCCAGTACTTC. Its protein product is CASSTRTAEETQYF.

The CDR3 coding sequence is TGTGCCAGCAGCTTAGCCCATCAGCCAGATACGCAGTATTTT. It encodes CASSLAHQPDTQYF. The chain couples TRBV7-7 to TRBJ2-3; no firm D call. V lost 0 bases and J lost 4, with 8 bases in between. This CDR3 spans 14 amino acids. Germline V gene data show CDR1 as SSHAT and CDR2 as FNYEAQ (reference sequence).

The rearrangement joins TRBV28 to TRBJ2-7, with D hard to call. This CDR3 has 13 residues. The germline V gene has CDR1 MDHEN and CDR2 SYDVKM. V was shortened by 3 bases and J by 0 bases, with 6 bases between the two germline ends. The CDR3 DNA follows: TGTGCCAGCAGTTTGCCAAACTCCTACGAGCAGTACTTC. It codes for CASSLPNSYEQYF.

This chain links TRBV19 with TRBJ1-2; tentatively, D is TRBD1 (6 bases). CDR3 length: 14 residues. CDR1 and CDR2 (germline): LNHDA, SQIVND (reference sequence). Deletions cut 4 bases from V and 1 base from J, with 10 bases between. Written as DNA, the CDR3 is TGTGCCAGTAGTACTTGGACAGTTAACTATGGCTACACCTTC. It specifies CASSTWTVNYGYTF.

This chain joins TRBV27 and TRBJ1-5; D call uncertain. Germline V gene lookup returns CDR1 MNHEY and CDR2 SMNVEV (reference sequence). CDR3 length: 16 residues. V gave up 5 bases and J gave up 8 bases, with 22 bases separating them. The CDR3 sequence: CASSPHLPRQNKPQHF. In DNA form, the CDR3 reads TGTGCCAGCAGTCCACACCTCCCACGGCAGAATAAGCCCCAGCATTTT.

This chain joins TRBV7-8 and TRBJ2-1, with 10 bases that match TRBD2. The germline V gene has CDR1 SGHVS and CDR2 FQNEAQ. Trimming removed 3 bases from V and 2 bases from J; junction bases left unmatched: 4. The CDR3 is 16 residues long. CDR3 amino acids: CASSFGAGGTYNEQFF. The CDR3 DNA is TGTGCCAGCAGCTTTGGAGCGGGAGGGACCTACAATGAGCAGTTCTTC.

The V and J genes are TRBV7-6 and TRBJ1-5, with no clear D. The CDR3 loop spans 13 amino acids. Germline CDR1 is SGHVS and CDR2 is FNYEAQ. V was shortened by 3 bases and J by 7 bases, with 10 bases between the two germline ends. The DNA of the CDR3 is TGTGCCAGCAGCTTTGACCCCGGGCAGCCCCAGCATTTT. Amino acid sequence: CASSFDPGQPQHF. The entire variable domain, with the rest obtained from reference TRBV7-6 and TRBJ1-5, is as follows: GAGVSQSPRYKVTKRGQDVALRCDPISGHVSLYWYRQALGQGPEFLTYFNYEAQQDKSGLPNDRFSAERPEGSISTLTIQRTEQRDSAMYRCASSFDPGQPQHFGDGTRLSIL.

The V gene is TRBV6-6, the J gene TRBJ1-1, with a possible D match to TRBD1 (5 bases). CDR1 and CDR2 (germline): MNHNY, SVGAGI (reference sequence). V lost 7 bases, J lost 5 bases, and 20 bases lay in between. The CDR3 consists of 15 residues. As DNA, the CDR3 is TGTGCCAGCAACCCTCCGGGGGGAGAGGAGACTGAAGCTTTCTTT. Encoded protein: CASNPPGGEETEAFF.

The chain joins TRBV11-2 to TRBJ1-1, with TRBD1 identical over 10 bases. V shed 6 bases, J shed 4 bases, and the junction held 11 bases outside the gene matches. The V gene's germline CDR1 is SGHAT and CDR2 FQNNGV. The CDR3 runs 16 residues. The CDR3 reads CASSSTGTGVFTEAFF. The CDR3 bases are TGTGCCAGCAGTTCGACCGGGACAGGGGTTTTCACTGAAGCTTTCTTT.

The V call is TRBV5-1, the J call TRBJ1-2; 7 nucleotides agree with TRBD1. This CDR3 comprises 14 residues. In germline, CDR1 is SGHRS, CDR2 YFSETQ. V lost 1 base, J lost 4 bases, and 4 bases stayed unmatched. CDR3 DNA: TGCGCCAGCAGCTTGACAGGGGTGGGCTATGGCTACACCTTC. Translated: CASSLTGVGYGYTF.

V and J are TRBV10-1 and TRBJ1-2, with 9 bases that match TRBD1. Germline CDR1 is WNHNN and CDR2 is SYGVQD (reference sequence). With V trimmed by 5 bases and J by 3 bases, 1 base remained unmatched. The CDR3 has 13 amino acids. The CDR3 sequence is CASSRDRDYGYTF. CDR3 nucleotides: TGCGCCAGCAGTCGGGACAGGGACTATGGCTACACCTTC.

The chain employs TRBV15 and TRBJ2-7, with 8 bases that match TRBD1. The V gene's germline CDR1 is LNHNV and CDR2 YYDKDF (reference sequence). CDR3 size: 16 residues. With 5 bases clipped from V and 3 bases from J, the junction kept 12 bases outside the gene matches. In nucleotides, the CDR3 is TGTGCCACCAGCTCATTAGGACAGGGATCCTACTACGAGCAGTACTTC. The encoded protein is CATSSLGQGSYYEQYF.

Here the CDR3 reads CASSLAGAHYGYTF. CDR3 bases: TGTGCCAGCAGCTTAGCAGGTGCCCACTATGGCTACACCTTC. V usage is TRBV11-2 and J usage is TRBJ1-2; D remains ambiguous. Trimming stripped 1 base from V and 3 bases from J, with 9 bases between. The germline V gene encodes CDR1 SGHAT and CDR2 FQNNGV. CDR3 length equals 14 residues.

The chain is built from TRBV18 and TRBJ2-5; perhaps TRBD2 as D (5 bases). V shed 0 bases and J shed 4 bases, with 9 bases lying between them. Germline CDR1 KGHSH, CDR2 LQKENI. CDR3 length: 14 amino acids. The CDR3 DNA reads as TGTGCCAGCTCACCACCGGGCCGGGGAGAGACCCAGTACTTC. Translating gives CASSPPGRGETQYF.

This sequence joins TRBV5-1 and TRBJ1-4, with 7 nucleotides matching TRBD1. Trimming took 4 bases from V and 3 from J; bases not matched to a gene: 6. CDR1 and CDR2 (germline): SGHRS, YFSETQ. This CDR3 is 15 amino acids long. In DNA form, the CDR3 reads TGCGCCAGCAGCCTAGCCGGGACAGCTAATGAAAAACTGTTTTTT. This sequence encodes CASSLAGTANEKLFF.

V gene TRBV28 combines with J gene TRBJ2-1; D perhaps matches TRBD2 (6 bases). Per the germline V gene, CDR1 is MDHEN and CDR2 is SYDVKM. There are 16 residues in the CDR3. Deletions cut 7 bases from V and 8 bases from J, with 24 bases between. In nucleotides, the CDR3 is TGTGCCAGCATAGGGGCCGGGACTCCGAATGGCGATGAGCAGTTCTTC. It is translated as CASIGAGTPNGDEQFF.